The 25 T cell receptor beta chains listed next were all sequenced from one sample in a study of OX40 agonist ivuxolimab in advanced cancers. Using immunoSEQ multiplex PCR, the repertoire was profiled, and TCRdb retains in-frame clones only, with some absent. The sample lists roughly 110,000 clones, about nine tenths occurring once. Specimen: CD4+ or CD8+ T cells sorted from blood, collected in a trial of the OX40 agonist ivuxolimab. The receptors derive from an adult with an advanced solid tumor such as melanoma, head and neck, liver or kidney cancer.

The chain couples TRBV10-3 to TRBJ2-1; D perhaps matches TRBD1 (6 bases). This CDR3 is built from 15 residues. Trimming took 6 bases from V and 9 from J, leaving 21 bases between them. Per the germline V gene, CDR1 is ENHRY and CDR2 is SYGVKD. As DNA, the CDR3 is TGTGCCATCAGAAATACAGGGAAAGCCAGAGGTGAGCAGTTCTTC. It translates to CAIRNTGKARGEQFF.

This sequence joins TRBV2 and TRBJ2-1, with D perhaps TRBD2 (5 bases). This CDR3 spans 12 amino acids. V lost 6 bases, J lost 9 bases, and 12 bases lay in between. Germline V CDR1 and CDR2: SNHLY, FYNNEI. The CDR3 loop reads CASSHPGGEQFF. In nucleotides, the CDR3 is TGTGCCAGCAGCCATCCAGGAGGTGAGCAGTTCTTC.

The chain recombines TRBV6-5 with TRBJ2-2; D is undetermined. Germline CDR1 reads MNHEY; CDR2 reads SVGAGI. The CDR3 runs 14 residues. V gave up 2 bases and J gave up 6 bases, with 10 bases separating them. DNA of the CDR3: TGTGCCAGCAGTTACACGAGGTGGTCCGGGGAGCTGTTTTTT. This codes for CASSYTRWSGELFF.

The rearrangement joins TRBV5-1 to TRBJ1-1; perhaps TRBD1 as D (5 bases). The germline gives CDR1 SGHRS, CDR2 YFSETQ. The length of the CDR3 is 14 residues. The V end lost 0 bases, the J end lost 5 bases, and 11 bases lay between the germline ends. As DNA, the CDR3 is TGCGCCAGCAGCTTGGACGGGGCGGGTACTGAAGCTTTCTTT. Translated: CASSLDGAGTEAFF.

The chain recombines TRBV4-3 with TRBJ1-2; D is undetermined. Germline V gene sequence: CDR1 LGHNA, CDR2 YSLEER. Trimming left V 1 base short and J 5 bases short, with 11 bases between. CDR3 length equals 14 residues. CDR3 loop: CASSQALGDYGYTF. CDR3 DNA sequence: TGCGCCAGCAGCCAAGCACTCGGCGATTATGGCTACACCTTC.

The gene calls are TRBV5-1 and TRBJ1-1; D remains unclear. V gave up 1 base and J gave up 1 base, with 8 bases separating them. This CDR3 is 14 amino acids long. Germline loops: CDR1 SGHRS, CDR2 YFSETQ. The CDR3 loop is CASSLRLRNTEAFF. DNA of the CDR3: TGCGCCAGCAGCTTGAGGCTGAGGAACACTGAAGCTTTCTTT.

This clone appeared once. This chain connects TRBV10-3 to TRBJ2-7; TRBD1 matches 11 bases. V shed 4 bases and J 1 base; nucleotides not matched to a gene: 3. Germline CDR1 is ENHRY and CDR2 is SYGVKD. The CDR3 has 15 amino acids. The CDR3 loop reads CAISGRDRGSYEQYF. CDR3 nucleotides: TGTGCCATCAGTGGACGGGACAGGGGGTCCTACGAGCAGTACTTC.

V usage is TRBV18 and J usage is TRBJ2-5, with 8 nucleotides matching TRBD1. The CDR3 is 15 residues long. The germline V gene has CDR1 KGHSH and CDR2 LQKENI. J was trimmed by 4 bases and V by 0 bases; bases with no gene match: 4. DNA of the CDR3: TGTGCCAGCTCACCACCTGGACAGGGTGGAGAGACCCAGTACTTC. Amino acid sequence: CASSPPGQGGETQYF.

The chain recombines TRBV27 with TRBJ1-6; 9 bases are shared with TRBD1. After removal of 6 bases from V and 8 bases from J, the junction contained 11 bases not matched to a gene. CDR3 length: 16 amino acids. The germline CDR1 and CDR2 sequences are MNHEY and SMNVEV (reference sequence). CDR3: CASSPGQGTFYSPLHF. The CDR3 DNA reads TGTGCCAGCAGCCCTGGACAGGGGACTTTCTATTCACCCCTCCACTTT.

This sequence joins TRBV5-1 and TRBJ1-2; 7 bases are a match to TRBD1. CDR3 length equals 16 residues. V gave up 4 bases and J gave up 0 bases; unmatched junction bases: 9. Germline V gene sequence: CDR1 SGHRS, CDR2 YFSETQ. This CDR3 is CASSPAHTGANYGYTF. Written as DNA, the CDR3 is TGCGCCAGCAGCCCGGCCCATACAGGGGCTAACTATGGCTACACCTTC.

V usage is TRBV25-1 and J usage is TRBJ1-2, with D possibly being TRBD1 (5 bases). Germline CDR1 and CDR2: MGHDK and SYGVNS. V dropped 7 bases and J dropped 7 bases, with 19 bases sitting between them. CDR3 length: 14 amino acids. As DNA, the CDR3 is TGTGCCAGCACCCAAGGGGCCGGACTGGGTGGCTACACCTTC. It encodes CASTQGAGLGGYTF.

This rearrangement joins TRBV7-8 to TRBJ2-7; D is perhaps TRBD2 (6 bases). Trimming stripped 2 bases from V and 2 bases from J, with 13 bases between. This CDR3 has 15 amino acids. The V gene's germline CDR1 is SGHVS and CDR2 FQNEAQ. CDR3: CASSLTGGTTYEQYF. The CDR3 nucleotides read TGTGCCAGCAGCTTAACCGGGGGAACCACCTACGAGCAGTACTTC.

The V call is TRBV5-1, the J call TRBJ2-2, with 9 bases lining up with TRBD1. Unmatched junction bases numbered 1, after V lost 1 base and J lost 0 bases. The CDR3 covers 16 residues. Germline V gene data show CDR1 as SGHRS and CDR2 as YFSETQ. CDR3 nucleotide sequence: TGCGCCAGCAGCTTGACAGGGGGCTCGAACACCGGGGAGCTGTTTTTT. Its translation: CASSLTGGSNTGELFF.

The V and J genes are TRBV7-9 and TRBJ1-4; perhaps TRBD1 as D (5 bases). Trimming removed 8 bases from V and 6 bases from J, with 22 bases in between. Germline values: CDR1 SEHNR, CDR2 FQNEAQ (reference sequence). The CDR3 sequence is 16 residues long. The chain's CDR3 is CASCRSLGERDEKLFF. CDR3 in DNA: TGTGCCAGCTGTCGGTCGCTAGGGGAGCGGGATGAAAAACTGTTTTTT.

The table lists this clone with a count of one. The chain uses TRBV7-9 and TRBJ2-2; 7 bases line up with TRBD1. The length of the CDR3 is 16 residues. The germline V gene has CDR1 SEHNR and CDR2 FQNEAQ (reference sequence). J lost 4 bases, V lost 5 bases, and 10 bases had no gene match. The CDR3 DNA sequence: TGTGCCAGCAGCCATAGCGCTGACAGGGCCACCGGGGAGCTGTTTTTT. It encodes CASSHSADRATGELFF.

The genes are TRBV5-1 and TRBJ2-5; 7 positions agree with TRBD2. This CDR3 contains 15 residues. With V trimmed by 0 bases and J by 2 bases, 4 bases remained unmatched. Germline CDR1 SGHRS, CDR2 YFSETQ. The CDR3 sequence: CASSLEPSGQETQYF. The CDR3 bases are TGCGCCAGCAGCTTGGAGCCTAGCGGTCAAGAGACCCAGTACTTC.

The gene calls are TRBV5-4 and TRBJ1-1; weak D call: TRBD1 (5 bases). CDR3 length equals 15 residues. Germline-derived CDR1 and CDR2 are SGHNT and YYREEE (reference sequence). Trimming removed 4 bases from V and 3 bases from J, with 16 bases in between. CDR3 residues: CASSLGGGRDTEAFF. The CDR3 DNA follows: TGTGCCAGCAGCCTGGGGGGGGGTAGAGACACTGAAGCTTTCTTT.

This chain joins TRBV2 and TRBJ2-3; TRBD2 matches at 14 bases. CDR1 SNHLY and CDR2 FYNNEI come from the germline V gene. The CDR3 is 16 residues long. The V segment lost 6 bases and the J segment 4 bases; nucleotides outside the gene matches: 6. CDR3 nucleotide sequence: TGTGCCAGCAGAACCGGGACTAGCGGGGGTTCAGATACGCAGTATTTT. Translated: CASRTGTSGGSDTQYF. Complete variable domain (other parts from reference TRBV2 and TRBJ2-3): EPEVTQTPSHQVTQMGQEVILRCVPISNHLYFYWYRQILGQKVEFLVSFYNNEISEKSEIFDDQFSVERPDGSNFTLKIRSTKLEDSAMYFCASRTGTSGGSDTQYFGPGTRLTVL.

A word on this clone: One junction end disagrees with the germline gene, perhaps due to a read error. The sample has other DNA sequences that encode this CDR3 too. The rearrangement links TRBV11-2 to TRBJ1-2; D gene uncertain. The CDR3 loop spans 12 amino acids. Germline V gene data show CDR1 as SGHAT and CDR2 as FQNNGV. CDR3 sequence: CASSSEGYGYTF. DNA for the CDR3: TGCGCCAGCAGCTCCGAGGGCTATGGCTACACCTTC.

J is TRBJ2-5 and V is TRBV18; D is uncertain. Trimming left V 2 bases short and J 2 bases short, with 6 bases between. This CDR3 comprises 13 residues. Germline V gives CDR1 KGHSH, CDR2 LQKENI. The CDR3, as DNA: TGTGCCAGCTCACCAACTGAACAAGAGACCCAGTACTTC. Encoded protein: CASSPTEQETQYF.

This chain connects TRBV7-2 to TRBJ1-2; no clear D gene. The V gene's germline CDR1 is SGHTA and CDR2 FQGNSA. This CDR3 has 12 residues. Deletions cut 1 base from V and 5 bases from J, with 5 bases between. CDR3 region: CASSLEGYGYTF. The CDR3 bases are TGTGCCAGCAGCTTAGAAGGATATGGCTACACCTTC. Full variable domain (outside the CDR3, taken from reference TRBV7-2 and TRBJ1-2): GAGVSQSPSNKVTEKGKDVELRCDPISGHTALYWYRQSLGQGLEFLIYFQGNSAPDKSGLPSDRFSAERTGGSVSTLTIQRTQQEDSAVYLCASSLEGYGYTFGSGTRLTVV.

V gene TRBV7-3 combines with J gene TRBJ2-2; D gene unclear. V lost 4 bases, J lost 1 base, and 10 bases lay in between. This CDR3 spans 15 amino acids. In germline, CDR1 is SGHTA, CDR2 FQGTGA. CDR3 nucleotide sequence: TGTGCCAGCAGCTCCAGGACCGAGAACACCGGGGAGCTGTTTTTT. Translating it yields CASSSRTENTGELFF.

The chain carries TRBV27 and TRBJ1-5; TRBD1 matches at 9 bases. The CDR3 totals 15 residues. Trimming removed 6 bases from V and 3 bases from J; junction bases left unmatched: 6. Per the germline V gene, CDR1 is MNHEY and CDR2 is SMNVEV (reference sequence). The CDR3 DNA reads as TGTGCCAGCAGACCCGGGACAGGGACCAATCAGCCCCAGCATTTT. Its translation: CASRPGTGTNQPQHF.

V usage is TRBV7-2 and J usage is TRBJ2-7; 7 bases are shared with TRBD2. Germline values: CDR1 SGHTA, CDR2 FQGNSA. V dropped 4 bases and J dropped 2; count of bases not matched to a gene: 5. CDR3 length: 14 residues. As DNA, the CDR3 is TGTGCCAGCAGCTCTAGCGGACTAACCTACGAGCAGTACTTC. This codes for CASSSSGLTYEQYF.

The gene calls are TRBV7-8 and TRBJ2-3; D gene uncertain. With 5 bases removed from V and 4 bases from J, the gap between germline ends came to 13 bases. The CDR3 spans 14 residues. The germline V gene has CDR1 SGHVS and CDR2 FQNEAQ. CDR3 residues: CASSQGNGPDTQYF. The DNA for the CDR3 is TGTGCCAGCAGCCAAGGGAACGGTCCAGATACGCAGTATTTT.